This record concerns one T cell receptor beta chain sequence. Its antigen is currently unknown. The PCR had 60 Vbeta and 13 Jbeta primers. The assay was immunoSEQ multiplex PCR, and TCRdb's table has in-frame clones only and misses some. The profile covers around 180,000 clones, with around 82% appearing a single time and 5.7% taken by the ten largest. The entry originates in a study of cytomegalovirus exposure and HLA in healthy donors. Study-level findings and limits: Indistinguishable V segments such as TRBV6-2 and TRBV6-3 were excluded. Researchers reported in a later analysis that a missense DCLRE1C variant was tied to TCR beta V- and J-gene trimming. Reportedly, TCR beta sequences accurately predicted HLA-A and HLA-B alleles in most subjects.

Nominally healthy donors were sampled, though unrecorded immune exposures were likely. After removal of 2 bases from V and 0 bases from J, the junction contained 3 bases not matched to a gene. This CDR3 is 15 amino acids long. Per the germline V gene, CDR1 is SGHTA and CDR2 is FQGNSA. The sequence was collected from a man between 40 and 49 years old in good health and CMV-seronegative. The V call is TRBV7-2, the J call TRBJ2-7, with TRBD1 identical over 8 bases. Sequenced material: PBMCs. CDR3 loop: CASSLLQGVSYEQYF. For the CDR3, the DNA is TGTGCCAGCAGCTTACTACAGGGGGTCTCCTACGAGCAGTACTTC.